The rows below give T cell receptor beta chains drawn from one sample of a study of lymphopenia after photon versus proton radiotherapy. The repertoire was sequenced with immunoSEQ multiplex PCR; TCRdb's copy has only in-frame clones and lacks some. The data contain about 5,000 clones, 88% of them seen just once; the ten biggest clones take up about 17%. Specimen: peripheral blood, collected from a patient treated with photon-based radiotherapy. These receptors were collected from a man in his thirties or forties with gastric cancer. The CDR3 runs from the conserved cysteine through the conserved F or W. Fields, in order: CDR3 length, V gene, clone size, J gene, D gene, CDR3 protein, CDR3 DNA. A D gene is named only where the DNA matches it firmly. Some rows mark clone size as missing; the rest say once, few, many or name a class of expanded clone.

>13|TRBV19|-|TRBJ2-7|-
CASGTVGSYEQYF
TGTGCCAGTGGAACAGTCGGGTCCTACGAGCAGTACTTC
>12|TRBV7-8|few|TRBJ1-2|-
CASSFPGNGYTF
TGTGCCAGCAGCTTTCCAGGGAATGGCTACACCTTC
>15|TRBV11-2|-|TRBJ1-3|-
CASSFQGNSGNTIYF
TGTGCCAGCAGCTTCCAGGGGAACTCTGGAAACACCATATATTTT
>14|TRBV18|-|TRBJ1-2|-
CASSPREENPGYTF
TGTGCCAGCTCACCACGAGAAGAAAACCCTGGCTACACCTTC
>16|TRBV5-1|-|TRBJ2-1|-
CASSLGSGGSYNEQFF
TGCGCCAGCAGCTTGGGTTCGGGGGGCAGCTACAATGAGCAGTTCTTC
>15|TRBV9|-|TRBJ1-1|TRBD1
CASSVEGQGNTEAFF
TGTGCCAGCAGCGTAGAGGGACAGGGGAACACTGAAGCTTTCTTT
>15|TRBV14|-|TRBJ1-1|-
CASSQRPRGNTEAFF
TGTGCCAGCAGCCAGAGACCCAGGGGAAACACTGAAGCTTTCTTT
>13|TRBV5-6|-|TRBJ2-1|TRBD2
CASSWGDYGEQFF
TGTGCCAGCAGCTGGGGGGACTACGGTGAGCAGTTCTTC
>12|TRBV10-3|-|TRBJ2-1|-
CAISNLENEQFF
TGTGCCATCAGCAATCTAGAGAATGAGCAGTTCTTC
>16|TRBV7-3|-|TRBJ2-2|TRBD2
CASSLTAGADTGELFF
TGTGCCAGCAGCTTAACAGCGGGGGCCGACACCGGGGAGCTGTTTTTT
>16|TRBV4-1|-|TRBJ2-3|TRBD2
CASSPRVRETTDTQYF
TGCGCCAGCAGCCCTCGGGTGCGGGAGACTACAGATACGCAGTATTTT
>18|TRBV11-3|-|TRBJ2-3|TRBD2
CASSSRLAIRGSTDTQYF
TGTGCCAGCAGCTCTCGACTAGCGATTAGGGGGAGCACAGATACGCAGTATTTT
>15|TRBV28|few|TRBJ1-5|-
CASLRKEGDNQPQHF
TGTGCCAGCCTTAGGAAGGAGGGGGACAATCAGCCCCAGCATTTT
>15|TRBV6-5|-|TRBJ2-1|-
CASSYTTGKNNEQFF
TGTGCCAGCAGTTATACCACAGGGAAGAACAATGAGCAGTTCTTC
>13|TRBV5-4|-|TRBJ2-3|TRBD2
CASSLAGTNTQYF
TGTGCCAGCAGTCTAGCGGGGACCAATACGCAGTATTTT
>14|TRBV6-1|-|TRBJ1-4|TRBD1
CASSPGQANEKLFF
TGTGCCAGCAGTCCGGGACAGGCAAATGAAAAACTGTTTTTT
>14|TRBV11-1|once|TRBJ1-1|TRBD1
CASSPNRGNTEAFF
TGTGCCAGCAGCCCAAACAGGGGAAACACTGAAGCTTTCTTT
>15|TRBV2|-|TRBJ1-3|-
CASRGERFSGNTIYF
TGTGCCAGCAGAGGGGAAAGGTTCTCTGGAAACACCATATATTTT
>13|TRBV2|-|TRBJ1-2|TRBD1
CASSPGTGNGYTF
TGTGCCAGCAGTCCCGGGACAGGGAATGGCTACACCTTC
>15|TRBV12-5|-|TRBJ2-4|-
CASCRDSDGKNIQYF
TGTGCTAGTTGCCGGGACTCAGATGGCAAAAACATTCAGTACTTC
>15|TRBV5-6|-|TRBJ2-1|-
CASSSKIDSYNEQFF
TGTGCCAGCAGCTCAAAAATAGACAGTTACAATGAGCAGTTCTTC
>15|TRBV11-2|-|TRBJ1-2|-
CASSLTRASISVGTF
TGTGCCAGCAGCCTCACCCGGGCCTCGATCAGTGTGGGCACCTTC
>13|TRBV4-1|-|TRBJ1-1|-
CASSQAREDEAFF
TGCGCCAGCAGCCAAGCTCGCGAGGATGAAGCTTTCTTT
>15|TRBV11-2|few|TRBJ2-3|TRBD2
CASSSSSGATDTQYF
TGTGCCAGCAGCTCCTCTAGCGGGGCCACAGATACGCAGTATTTT
>16|TRBV7-9|few|TRBJ1-2|-
CASSSTLRVKGDGYTF
TGTGCCAGCAGCTCAACCCTCAGGGTGAAGGGCGATGGCTACACCTTC
>15|TRBV10-2|few|TRBJ2-3|TRBD2
CASSLTSGGTDTQYF
TGCGCCAGCAGTCTTACTAGCGGAGGCACAGATACGCAGTATTTT
>16|TRBV27|-|TRBJ2-6|-
CASSFRGETGANVLTF
TGTGCCAGCAGTTTCAGGGGTGAGACTGGGGCCAACGTCCTGACTTTC